One and the same sample provided the 13 T cell receptor beta chains below, sequenced in a study of preoperative IRX-2 immunotherapy in early breast cancer. The table came from immunoSEQ multiplex PCR; TCRdb's copy has only in-frame clones and leaves some out. The sample carries about 5,300 clones, roughly two thirds recorded once. Treatment: preoperative locoregional IRX-2 cytokine immunotherapy. The sample here was tumor tissue, taken before IRX-2 immunotherapy. Receptor source: a human donor with breast cancer.

The chain uses TRBV28 and TRBJ1-1; D uncertain. Trimming took 10 bases from V and 1 from J, leaving 10 bases between them. The CDR3 is 12 residues long. Germline CDR1 MDHEN, CDR2 SYDVKM. Written as DNA, the CDR3 is TGTGCCACCGACGACCAGAACACTGAAGCTTTCTTT. As protein: CATDDQNTEAFF.

V usage is TRBV19 and J usage is TRBJ2-1; TRBD2 might be the D (5 bases). The length of the CDR3 is 16 residues. Germline CDR1 reads LNHDA; CDR2 reads SQIVND (reference sequence). Trimming shortened V by 1 base and J by 0 bases, and 10 bases separated the two germline ends. This chain's CDR3 is CASSIAKGSSYNEQFF. CDR3 nucleotides: TGTGCCAGTAGTATAGCTAAAGGGAGCTCCTACAATGAGCAGTTCTTC.

This clone was seen only a few times. The genes are TRBV6-8 and TRBJ1-1; D is perhaps TRBD1 (5 bases). The CDR3 runs 13 residues. The germline V gene encodes CDR1 MNHGY and CDR2 SAAAGT. Trimming cost V 10 bases and J 7 bases, with 19 bases left between them. The CDR3 region is CAINPSTVSEAFF. In nucleotides, the CDR3 is TGTGCCATCAACCCGTCGACAGTCAGTGAAGCTTTCTTT.

This clone was seen a single time. The rearrangement uses TRBV5-1 and TRBJ1-1; D uncertain. The germline V gene encodes CDR1 SGHRS and CDR2 YFSETQ. This CDR3 region has 14 residues. Trimming pared 4 bases from V and 7 bases from J, leaving 17 bases between. The DNA of the CDR3 is TGCGCCAGCAGCCCGATATACAGTACTAATGAAGCTTTCTTT. This translates into CASSPIYSTNEAFF.

The chain combines TRBV11-3 with TRBJ2-3; the D call may be TRBD1 or TRBD2 (5 bases each). Germline CDR1 is SGHNT and CDR2 is YENEEA. V lost 0 bases, J lost 3 bases, and 13 bases lay in between. The CDR3 has 16 amino acids. CDR3 coding DNA: TGTGCCAGCAGCTTAGAAGAGGCAGGGACGACAGATACGCAGTATTTT. This codes for CASSLEEAGTTDTQYF.

There are a few counts of this clone. The chain joins TRBV19 to TRBJ2-7, with 11 bases fitting TRBD1. Germline loops: CDR1 LNHDA, CDR2 SQIVND (reference sequence). The CDR3 runs to 15 residues. V trimming: 3 bases; J trimming: 3 bases; junction bases outside the gene matches: 4. CDR3 in DNA: TGTGCCAGTAGTATTCAGGACAGGGGGCACTACGAGCAGTACTTC. It is translated as CASSIQDRGHYEQYF.

The rearrangement uses TRBV18 and TRBJ2-7; D tentatively fits TRBD1 or TRBD2 (5 bases each). Germline CDR1 and CDR2: KGHSH and LQKENI. V lost 6 bases to trimming and J lost 4 bases, with 16 bases between them. The CDR3 is 14 amino acids. The CDR3 bases are TGTGCCAGCTCTAGTTGGGGGTTGGAATACGAGCAGTACTTC. Its protein is CASSSWGLEYEQYF.

In DNA, the CDR3 is TGTGCCAGCAGTACCCCGGGACTAGCGGGAGAGGTTGAGCAGTTCTTC. Translating it yields CASSTPGLAGEVEQFF. The chain links TRBV6-8 to TRBJ2-1; 14 bases are shared with TRBD2. The germline V gene has CDR1 MNHGY and CDR2 SAAAGT. The CDR3 is 16 amino acids. The junction had 9 bases not matched to a gene; V was cut back by 5 bases and J by 9 bases.

V and J are TRBV15 and TRBJ2-7, with TRBD1 identical over 12 bases. The length of the CDR3 is 15 residues. Germline loops: CDR1 LNHNV, CDR2 YYDKDF (reference sequence). Trimming at V came to 5 bases and at J to 8 bases, leaving 10 bases not matched to a gene. The CDR3 loop reads CATSLPGGQGAKQYF. The CDR3 DNA sequence: TGTGCCACCAGCCTCCCAGGGGGACAGGGGGCGAAGCAGTACTTC.

This clone is judged large. The chain has TRBV11-3 and TRBJ2-2, with a weak D call TRBD2 (5 bases). The germline CDR1 and CDR2 sequences are SGHNT and YENEEA. CDR3 length: 14 amino acids. Trimming took off 2 bases at V and 1 base at J, with 5 bases between the two ends. As DNA, the CDR3 is TGTGCCAGCAGCTTAAGCGGGAACACCGGGGAGCTGTTTTTT. This codes for CASSLSGNTGELFF.

The CDR3: CASSDRGRGGYTF. DNA of the CDR3: TGCGCCAGCAGTGACAGGGGGCGCGGAGGCTACACCTTC. The rearrangement joins TRBV4-1 to TRBJ1-2; 10 nucleotides line up with TRBD1. The germline V gene has CDR1 MGHRA and CDR2 YSYEKL. The trim removed 6 bases at V and 8 bases at J, leaving 6 bases unmatched. This CDR3 spans 13 amino acids.

A few counts support this clone. The chain employs TRBV18 and TRBJ2-7; TRBD2 matches at 13 bases. CDR1 and CDR2 from the germline V gene are KGHSH and LQKENI. The V and J ends lost 5 bases and 4 bases, in that order; junction bases with no gene match: 2. The CDR3 extends over 14 amino acids. The CDR3: CASSSLAGGYEQYF. DNA for the CDR3: TGTGCCAGCTCATCACTAGCGGGGGGGTACGAGCAGTACTTC.

This clone is labeled large. This chain links TRBV28 with TRBJ1-2, with D hard to call. Germline CDR1 is MDHEN and CDR2 is SYDVKM. This CDR3 is built from 14 residues. V lost 3 bases and J lost 2, with 10 bases in between. In DNA, the CDR3 is TGTGCCAGCAGTTTTATTATATCAAACTATGGCTACACCTTC. Translated, it gives CASSFIISNYGYTF.